A selection of T cell receptor beta chains follows, all from one sample in a study of Graves' ophthalmopathy and Graves' hyperthyroidism. Each CDR3 protein gets one entry after TCRdb re-called the multiplex PCR reads with MiXCR. Counted here are under 350,000 distinct CDR3 sequences, roughly a sixth occurring once; the ten biggest clones make up more than 9%. Sequencing was done on a sample of peripheral blood. These receptors were taken from an adult man with Graves' ophthalmopathy. Each CDR3 is given with its conserved first and last residue. D genes are given only for firm matches. Size values are once, few and many counts, or a class for expanded clones, and some rows have none.

v_gene	len	j_gene	abundance	d_gene	CDR3nt	CDR3aa
TRBV20-1	14	TRBJ2-5	many	TRBD2	TGCAGTGCTCCCTGGGGCGGGGGGGCAGGGACCCAGTACTTC	CSAPWGGGAGTQYF
TRBV27	14	TRBJ1-2	many	NA	TGTGCCAGCAGTTTATCTCCCCCAGGGAATGGCTACACCTTC	CASSLSPPGNGYTF
TRBV11-3	13	TRBJ2-4	once	TRBD1	TGTGCCAGCAGTGAGGGACAGGGAAACATTCAGTACTTC	CASSEGQGNIQYF
TRBV30	12	TRBJ1-2	many	TRBD1	TGTGCCTGGAGCGGACAGGGGAATGGCTACACCTTC	CAWSGQGNGYTF
TRBV9	16	TRBJ1-1	many	TRBD1	TGTGCCAGCAGCGGCGACCCGGACAGGGAGGATGCTGAAGCTTTCTTT	CASSGDPDREDAEAFF
TRBV5-1	15	TRBJ1-5	many	NA	TGCGCCAGCAGCTTGCGTCCGGGTACCAATCAGCCCCAGCATTTT	CASSLRPGTNQPQHF
TRBV4-3	15	TRBJ2-7	many	TRBD1	TGCGCCAGCAGCCAAGAGGGGACAGGAGACTACGAGCAGTACTTC	CASSQEGTGDYEQYF
TRBV25-1	14	TRBJ1-2	many	TRBD1	TGTGCCAGCAGTCCACAGGGGCCGGGATATGGCTACACCTTC	CASSPQGPGYGYTF
TRBV29-1	15	TRBJ2-5	once	TRBD1	TGCAGCGTTGACTCCGGGACAGGGGGCCGAGAGACCCAGTACTTC	CSVDSGTGGRETQYF
TRBV29-1	12	TRBJ1-2	many	NA	TGCAGCGGGGGGGAGCGTAACTATGGCTACACCTTC	CSGGERNYGYTF
TRBV13	17	TRBJ1-2	many	TRBD1	TGTGCCAGCAGCTTAGGCCTCTACCAGGACAGGGGCCATGGCTACACCTTC	CASSLGLYQDRGHGYTF
TRBV28	15	TRBJ2-7	NA	TRBD1	TGTGCCAGCAGTTTAGCAGGGGGCCCGATTGCCGAGCAGTACTTC	CASSLAGGPIAEQYF
TRBV20-1	17	TRBJ1-5	many	NA	TGCAGTGCTAGAGATCAGGGACCGAATGACGACCGTCAGCCCCAGCATTTT	CSARDQGPNDDRQPQHF
TRBV12-3/TRBV12-4	14	TRBJ2-7	NA	TRBD1	TGTGCCAGCAGTCACGGGACAGGGAACCACGAGCAGTACTTC	CASSHGTGNHEQYF
TRBV19	13	TRBJ2-7	many	TRBD1	TGTGCCAAACAGCAGGGGGAAGGATGCGAGCAGTACTTC	CAKQQGEGCEQYF
TRBV12-3/TRBV12-4	14	TRBJ2-6	many	NA	TGTGCCAGCAGTTCAGGGTCTGGGGCCAACGTCCTGACTTTC	CASSSGSGANVLTF
TRBV12-3/TRBV12-4	14	TRBJ1-2	many	TRBD1	TGTGCCAGCAGCCGGGACAGCTTAAACTATGGCTACACCTTC	CASSRDSLNYGYTF
TRBV6-2/TRBV6-3	12	TRBJ2-5	many	NA	TGTGCCACCGCGGGAAGCGGAGAGACCCAGTACTTC	CATAGSGETQYF
TRBV28	12	TRBJ2-7	many	NA	TGTGCCAGCAGCTTGGGATCCTACGAGCAGTACTTC	CASSLGSYEQYF
TRBV27	20	TRBJ1-2	many	TRBD1	TGTGCCAGCAGTTTATTTAGTCCAGGGACAGGTGCGACCGGGGACTATGGCTACACCTTC	CASSLFSPGTGATGDYGYTF
TRBV11-1	16	TRBJ2-3	many	NA	TGTGCCAGCAGCCCTTCTGGCACGAGAAGCACAGATACGCAGTATTTT	CASSPSGTRSTDTQYF
TRBV29-1	12	TRBJ1-1	many	NA	TGCAGCGTTGAAGATTTAAGGTATGAAGCTTTCTTT	CSVEDLRYEAFF
TRBV3-1	15	TRBJ1-2	many	TRBD1	TGTGCCAGCAGCCAAGAGACAGGGGCCTCGCGTGGCTACACCTTC	CASSQETGASRGYTF
TRBV30	12	TRBJ2-7	NA	NA	TGTGCCTGGAAGTTGCAGGCCTACGAGCAGTACTTC	CAWKLQAYEQYF
TRBV12-3/TRBV12-4	15	TRBJ2-5	NA	TRBD1	TGTGCCAGCAGTTTTGGGACAGGGGATACCAGGACCCAGTACTTC	CASSFGTGDTRTQYF
TRBV29-1	12	TRBJ1-2	many	NA	TGCAGCGTTGAGGCAGGGGACTATGGCTACACCTTC	CSVEAGDYGYTF
TRBV4-1	13	TRBJ1-3	many	NA	TGCGCCAGCAGCCTCCTTCCTGGAAACACCATATATTTT	CASSLLPGNTIYF